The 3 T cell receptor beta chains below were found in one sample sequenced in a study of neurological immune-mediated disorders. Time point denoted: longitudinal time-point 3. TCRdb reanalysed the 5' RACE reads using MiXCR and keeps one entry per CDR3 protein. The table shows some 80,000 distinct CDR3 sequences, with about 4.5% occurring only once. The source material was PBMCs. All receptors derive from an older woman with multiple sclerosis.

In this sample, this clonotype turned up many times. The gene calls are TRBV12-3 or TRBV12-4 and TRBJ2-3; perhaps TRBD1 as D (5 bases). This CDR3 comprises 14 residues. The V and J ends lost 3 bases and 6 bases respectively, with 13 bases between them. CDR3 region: CASSLVGRGDTQYF. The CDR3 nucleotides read TGTGCCAGCAGTTTGGTGGGGCGCGGCGATACGCAGTATTTT.

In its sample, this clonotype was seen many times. CDR3 residues: CASSLAGWETQYF. The CDR3 DNA follows: TGTGCCAGCAGCTTAGCGGGGTGGGAGACCCAGTACTTC. The chain is built from TRBV7-9 and TRBJ2-5; D is ambiguous. The CDR3 is made up of 13 amino acids. V lost 0 bases and J 5 bases, leaving 7 bases between the germline ends. Germline V CDR1 and CDR2: SEHNR, FQNEAQ (reference sequence).

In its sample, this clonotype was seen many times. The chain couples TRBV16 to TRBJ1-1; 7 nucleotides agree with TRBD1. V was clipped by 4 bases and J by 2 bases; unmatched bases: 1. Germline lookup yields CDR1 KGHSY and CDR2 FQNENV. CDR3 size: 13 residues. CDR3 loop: CASSRDSNTEAFF. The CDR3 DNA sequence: TGTGCCAGCAGCCGGGACAGTAACACTGAAGCTTTCTTT.